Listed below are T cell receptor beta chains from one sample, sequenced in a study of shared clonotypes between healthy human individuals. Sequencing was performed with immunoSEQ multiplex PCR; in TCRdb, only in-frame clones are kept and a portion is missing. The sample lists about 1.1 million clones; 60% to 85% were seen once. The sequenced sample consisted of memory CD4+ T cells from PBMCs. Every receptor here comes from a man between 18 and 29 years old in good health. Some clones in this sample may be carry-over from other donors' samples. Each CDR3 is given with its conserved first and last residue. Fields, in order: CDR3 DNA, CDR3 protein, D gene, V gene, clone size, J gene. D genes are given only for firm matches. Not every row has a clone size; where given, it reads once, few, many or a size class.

CDR3nt: TGCGCCAGCAGCTTGGGACTACACTCACCTCCAGGGGAGCAGTTCTTC
CDR3aa: CASSLGLHSPPGEQFF
d_gene: -
v_gene: TRBV5-1
abundance: -
j_gene: TRBJ2-1

CDR3nt: TGCGCCAGCAGTGTAGGGGAGCGGCAGTTCTTC
CDR3aa: CASSVGERQFF
d_gene: -
v_gene: TRBV10-1
abundance: -
j_gene: TRBJ2-1

CDR3nt: TGTGCCAGCAGTTCCCACAGGGTAGATTCCTACGAGCAGTACTTC
CDR3aa: CASSSHRVDSYEQYF
d_gene: -
v_gene: TRBV6-5
abundance: -
j_gene: TRBJ2-7

CDR3nt: TGTGCCAGTTGGGACAGGCCCGACAGGCAGTTCTTC
CDR3aa: CASWDRPDRQFF
d_gene: TRBD1
v_gene: TRBV28
abundance: -
j_gene: TRBJ2-1

CDR3nt: TGTGCCAGCAGCGCGGGAGTTGGGGGAGAAAAACTGTTTTTT
CDR3aa: CASSAGVGGEKLFF
d_gene: -
v_gene: TRBV9
abundance: few
j_gene: TRBJ1-4

CDR3nt: TGTGCCAGCAGTAAACAGGGTTCTATAAGTGAAAAACTGTTTTTT
CDR3aa: CASSKQGSISEKLFF
d_gene: -
v_gene: TRBV11-2
abundance: -
j_gene: TRBJ1-4

CDR3nt: TGCAGTGCTGGGAAGACCTACGAGCAGTACTTC
CDR3aa: CSAGKTYEQYF
d_gene: -
v_gene: TRBV20-1
abundance: -
j_gene: TRBJ2-7

CDR3nt: TGCGCCAGCGCACAGGGGATGAACACTGAAGCTTTCTTT
CDR3aa: CASAQGMNTEAFF
d_gene: TRBD1
v_gene: TRBV5-1
abundance: few
j_gene: TRBJ1-1

CDR3nt: TGTGCCAGTAGTATAGGACTCCTCTCCTACAATGAGCAGTTCTTC
CDR3aa: CASSIGLLSYNEQFF
d_gene: -
v_gene: TRBV19
abundance: -
j_gene: TRBJ2-1

CDR3nt: TGTGCCAGCAGCCGGACTCTCGTGGGAAACTACGAGCAGTACTTC
CDR3aa: CASSRTLVGNYEQYF
d_gene: -
v_gene: TRBV27
abundance: -
j_gene: TRBJ2-7

CDR3nt: TGTGCCAGCAGCTTGTCCCTTCTATCGTACAATGAGCAGTTCTTC
CDR3aa: CASSLSLLSYNEQFF
d_gene: -
v_gene: TRBV5-6
abundance: many
j_gene: TRBJ2-1

CDR3nt: TGTGCCAGCTCACCGCAGGGTGCAACTAATGAAAAACTGTTTTTT
CDR3aa: CASSPQGATNEKLFF
d_gene: -
v_gene: TRBV18
abundance: -
j_gene: TRBJ1-4

CDR3nt: TGTGCCAGCAGTATACAGGGCCTCCAAGAGACCCAGTACTTC
CDR3aa: CASSIQGLQETQYF
d_gene: -
v_gene: TRBV9
abundance: -
j_gene: TRBJ2-5

CDR3nt: TGTGCCAGCAGCCCAAGGACGGCGAGCTCCTATAATTCACCCCTCCACTTT
CDR3aa: CASSPRTASSYNSPLHF
d_gene: -
v_gene: TRBV7-9
abundance: -
j_gene: TRBJ1-6

CDR3nt: TGTGCCAGCAGGGTGGCAGAACTCTATGGCTACACCTTC
CDR3aa: CASRVAELYGYTF
d_gene: -
v_gene: TRBV6-1
abundance: -
j_gene: TRBJ1-2

CDR3nt: TGTGCTAGTTCGGTTGCTAGCGGAGACTACAATGAGCAGTTCTTC
CDR3aa: CASSVASGDYNEQFF
d_gene: TRBD2
v_gene: TRBV12-5
abundance: -
j_gene: TRBJ2-1

CDR3nt: TGTGCCAGCAGTGAAGTCTCTGGAAACACCATATATTTT
CDR3aa: CASSEVSGNTIYF
d_gene: -
v_gene: TRBV2
abundance: -
j_gene: TRBJ1-3

CDR3nt: TGTGCCAGCACCCCGTTGCAATTTGGCAATGAGCAGTTCTTC
CDR3aa: CASTPLQFGNEQFF
d_gene: -
v_gene: TRBV28
abundance: -
j_gene: TRBJ2-1

CDR3nt: TGTGCCAGCAGCTTGTGGACTAGCACAGATACGCAGTATTTT
CDR3aa: CASSLWTSTDTQYF
d_gene: -
v_gene: TRBV7-8
abundance: once
j_gene: TRBJ2-3

CDR3nt: TGTGCCAGCAGTAGTAGCGGGAGGGCCCCCTGGGAGAGCACAGATACGCAGTATTTT
CDR3aa: CASSSSGRAPWESTDTQYF
d_gene: TRBD2
v_gene: TRBV7-3
abundance: -
j_gene: TRBJ2-3

CDR3nt: TGTGCCAGCAGCCGCCGCGGGAACGGAGACGAGCAGTACTTC
CDR3aa: CASSRRGNGDEQYF
d_gene: -
v_gene: TRBV5-4
abundance: many
j_gene: TRBJ2-7

CDR3nt: TGCGCCAGCAGCTTAGGGGGGAGCTATGGCTACACCTTC
CDR3aa: CASSLGGSYGYTF
d_gene: -
v_gene: TRBV5-1
abundance: -
j_gene: TRBJ1-2

CDR3nt: TGTGCCAGCAGCGCCCTAGTGGGGATTGGGGAGCTGTTTTTT
CDR3aa: CASSALVGIGELFF
d_gene: -
v_gene: TRBV2
abundance: -
j_gene: TRBJ2-2

CDR3nt: TGTGCCAGCAGCTCCGGGACTGGGGACACAGATACGCAGTATTTT
CDR3aa: CASSSGTGDTDTQYF
d_gene: -
v_gene: TRBV7-3
abundance: few
j_gene: TRBJ2-3

CDR3nt: TGTGCCAGCAGTGAACCTACATCGGGCAGGGAGAATATTCAGTACTTC
CDR3aa: CASSEPTSGRENIQYF
d_gene: -
v_gene: TRBV2
abundance: -
j_gene: TRBJ2-4

CDR3nt: TGTGCCAGCAGCGCCCCTGGGGGGGTCTCCTACAATGAGCAGTTCTTC
CDR3aa: CASSAPGGVSYNEQFF
d_gene: TRBD2
v_gene: TRBV9
abundance: -
j_gene: TRBJ2-1

CDR3nt: TGTGCCAGCAGTTTATCCGCCTTGGGGACAGGGGGATCCGGGGAGCTGTTTTTT
CDR3aa: CASSLSALGTGGSGELFF
d_gene: TRBD1
v_gene: TRBV28
abundance: -
j_gene: TRBJ2-2

CDR3nt: TGTGCCAGCAGTTTTGGGACAGGGGGCTACGGGGAGCTGTTTTTT
CDR3aa: CASSFGTGGYGELFF
d_gene: TRBD1
v_gene: TRBV28
abundance: -
j_gene: TRBJ2-2

CDR3nt: TGTGCCTGGAGACCAACTAGCAGCCCCCGGGGGTATACGCAGTATTTT
CDR3aa: CAWRPTSSPRGYTQYF
d_gene: -
v_gene: TRBV30
abundance: -
j_gene: TRBJ2-3

CDR3nt: TGTGCCAGCAGTGGGGTGAACACCGGGGAGCTGTTTTTT
CDR3aa: CASSGVNTGELFF
d_gene: -
v_gene: TRBV6-5
abundance: -
j_gene: TRBJ2-2

CDR3nt: TGTGCCAGCAGCCAAGGACAGGGTGAAGAGACCCAGTACTTC
CDR3aa: CASSQGQGEETQYF
d_gene: TRBD1
v_gene: TRBV11-2
abundance: few
j_gene: TRBJ2-5

CDR3nt: TGTGCCAGCAGCCAAGTCGGGACCCCGGGCTACACCTTC
CDR3aa: CASSQVGTPGYTF
d_gene: -
v_gene: TRBV14
abundance: -
j_gene: TRBJ1-2

CDR3nt: TGTGCCTGGAGCGAGGGAGGGGGTTTGGAAAAACTGTTTTTT
CDR3aa: CAWSEGGGLEKLFF
d_gene: -
v_gene: TRBV30
abundance: few
j_gene: TRBJ1-4